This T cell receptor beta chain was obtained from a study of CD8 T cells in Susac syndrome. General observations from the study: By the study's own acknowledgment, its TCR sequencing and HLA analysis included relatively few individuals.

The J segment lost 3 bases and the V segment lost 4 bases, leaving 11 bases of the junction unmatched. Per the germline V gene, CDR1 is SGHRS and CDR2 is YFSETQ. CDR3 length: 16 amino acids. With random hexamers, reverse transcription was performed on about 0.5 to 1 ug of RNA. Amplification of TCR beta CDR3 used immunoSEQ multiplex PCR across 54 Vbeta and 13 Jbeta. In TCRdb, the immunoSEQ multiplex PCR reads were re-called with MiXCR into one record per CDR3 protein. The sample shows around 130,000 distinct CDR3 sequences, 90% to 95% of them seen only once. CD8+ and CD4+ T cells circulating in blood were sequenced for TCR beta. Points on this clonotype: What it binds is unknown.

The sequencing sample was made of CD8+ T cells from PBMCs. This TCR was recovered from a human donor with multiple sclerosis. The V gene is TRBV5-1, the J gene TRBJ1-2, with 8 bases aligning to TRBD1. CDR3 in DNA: TGCGCCAGCAGCGGGAACGACAGGGGATCGTACTATGGCTACACCTTC. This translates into CASSGNDRGSYYGYTF.